Sequencing of this T cell receptor beta chain was carried out in a study of cytomegalovirus exposure and HLA in healthy donors. About the research overall: Membership in the Caucasian-associated ancestry cluster was found for around 81% of about 430 genotyped donors.

Trimming at V came to 4 bases and at J to 3 bases, leaving 10 bases not matched to a gene. Looked up from germline, CDR1 is MGHRA and CDR2 is YSYEKL. The CDR3 loop spans 16 amino acids. Findings of the study overall: Later genetic work tied a missense DCLRE1C variant to beta-chain V and J trimming. From TCR beta sequences, most subjects' HLA-A and HLA-B alleles were reportedly predicted accurately. Published work reported that the classifier diagnosed cytomegalovirus status with high specificity and sensitivity.

As for this clone: Its specificity is unknown.

PCR employed 60 Vbeta and 13 Jbeta primers. Assay used: immunoSEQ multiplex PCR; TCRdb lists only in-frame clones, some missing. In total, the table holds some 89,000 clones. The origin of this receptor is a young woman in good health and CMV-seronegative. The sequenced material came from PBMCs. V and J are TRBV4-1 and TRBJ2-7, with 9 bases lining up with TRBD1. In DNA, the CDR3 is TGCGCCAGCAGCCGTGACGGGACAGGGACCAACTACGAGCAGTACTTC. Translation gives CASSRDGTGTNYEQYF.